This TCR beta chain is drawn from a study of cytotoxic CD8 clonotypes in ibrutinib-treated CLL (dated by TCRdb to 2020 to 2023). About the study as a whole: In this cohort, over 14 patients were treatment-naive and ten to eleven were relapsed/refractory, while some 18 had unmutated IGHV. Cryopreserved peripheral blood mononuclear cells were obtained before treatment, at response, and at either sustained remission or disease progression. Patients were still on ibrutinib when every remission and progressive disease sample was collected. Samples averaged about 260,000 productive templates and 90,000 to 95,000 productive rearrangements. Of the 90 or so participants in the trial, about 26 had longitudinal samples available. Responses were partial in approximately 24 patients and complete in 2; after median 68 months follow-up, around 15 stayed in remission and about twelve progressed. The response samples were drawn at a median of approximately twelve months into treatment, with a range of about 6 to 40 months. Summary of the overall study and its limitations: Clonality rose at ibrutinib response, remained stable during sustained remission, and dropped back toward baseline at progression. At baseline, clonality was higher than in age-matched healthy donors and showed a strong correlation with circulating CD8+ T-cell counts. Sampling times were not matched between patients in sustained remission and patients whose disease was progressing, and lymph node repertoires were not examined. Public clonotypes were rare and either contracted or stayed stable during treatment, and the rise in clonality at ibrutinib response reflected the expansion of private clonotypes.

On a MiSeq, deep resolution sequencing aimed for a depth between 1 in 1 million and 1 in 200,000 T cells, with each clonotype covered about 9.9x on average. The immunoSEQ hsTCRB Kit was used to generate the TCR beta libraries. On the authors' methods: Data were analyzed with ImmunoSEQ Data Assistant and ImmunoSEQ Analyzer, with V, D and J genes assigned per IMGT definitions. Clonality, with values ranging from 0 to 1, was calculated as one minus the normalized Shannon entropy of productive rearrangement frequencies. Public clonotype analysis was restricted to overrepresented clonotypes comprising at least 0.05% of each patient's repertoire. Repertoires from 10 to 15 age-matched healthy donors in immuneACCESS were used as clonality controls. TCRdb provides this immuneACCESS table in a form limited to in-frame rearrangements. Some clones are lacking; in checked studies, under half of them reflect an unresolved V gene, and why the rest are absent is not known. V, J and clone size were drawn from that table, and D and trimming were deduced from the DNA. A total of about 200,000 clones appear in this sample, roughly 73% of them only once. The top ten clones comprise roughly an eighth of the sample.

The intended sense of this specimen's time point label: 12 months on ibrutinib. Roughly 2.2 micrograms of genomic DNA were extracted from cryopreserved PBMCs for TCR beta library preparation. Longitudinal blood samples from CLL patients on ibrutinib monotherapy underwent high-throughput TCR beta sequencing. The patients took part in an open-label, single-center phase 2 trial of ibrutinib monotherapy. To note about this clone: Its binding antigen is unknown. Base qualities were left out, and no much larger clone turns up one base away.

The sequencing used PBMCs, collected after 12 months of ibrutinib treatment. The TCR originated in a human donor with chronic lymphocytic leukemia.

CDR3 protein: CASSAGTSGRLYNEQFF. The nucleotide sequence is TGTGCCAGCAGCGCCGGGACTAGCGGGAGGCTTTACAATGAGCAGTTCTTC. The chain is encoded by TRBV5-6 joined to TRBJ2-1; 15 bases in the middle match TRBD2. From cysteine to phenylalanine, the CDR3 is 17 amino acids long. The DNA shown is the 51-base CDR3, in frame from base 1. The germline V gene sets CDR1 to SGHDT and CDR2 to YYEEEE. V lost 4 bases and J lost 4 bases, and the count of bases not matched to a germline gene is 6. Full variable domain (CDR3 extended with the reference TRBV5-6 and TRBJ2-1 proteins): DAGVTQSPTHLIKTRGQQVTLRCSPKSGHDTVSWYQQALGQGPQFIFQYYEEEERQRGNFPDRFSGHQFPNYSSELNVNALLLGDSALYLCASSAGTSGRLYNEQFFGPGTRLTVL.